What follows are 10 T cell receptor beta chains derived from one specimen sequenced in a study of T-cell reconstitution after alpha-beta-depleted transplantation in children. Unique molecular identifiers were used to barcode this TCRbeta library. TCRdb called the PCR reads again in MiXCR, with one record for every CDR3 protein. The repertoire has around 500,000 distinct CDR3 sequences, about 21% of them found once; the top ten carry roughly 13%. This sample comprised PBMCs, mostly from graft donor cells, obtained 360 days after TCRalphabeta/CD19-depleted stem cell transplant. These receptors were obtained from a boy under two years old who had a stem cell transplant for acute myeloid leukemia, so the T cells may come from the graft donor.

This clonotype was seen ten or more times. J is TRBJ2-3 and V is TRBV29-1, with TRBD1 identical over 7 bases. The length of the CDR3 is 14 residues. Germline CDR1 is SQVTM and CDR2 is ANQGSEA. V gave up 4 bases and J gave up 2 bases; unmatched junction bases: 6. In nucleotides, the CDR3 is TGCAGCGTTGTGCCAGGGGGAAACACAGATACGCAGTATTTT. Its protein is CSVVPGGNTDTQYF.

The chain uses TRBV6-2 or TRBV6-3 and TRBJ2-1, with a weak D call TRBD2 (5 bases). This CDR3 is 15 amino acids long. Germline-derived CDR1 and CDR2 are MNHEY and SVGEGT. V lost 5 bases and J 4 bases, leaving 15 bases between the germline ends. The CDR3 DNA reads TGTGCCAGCAGTCGACGGGGAGCGGCTTACAATGAGCAGTTCTTC. It codes for CASSRRGAAYNEQFF.

This clonotype was seen repeatedly, ten times or more. V gene TRBV24-1 combines with J gene TRBJ2-3, with D tentatively TRBD1 (7 bases). Trimming took off 3 bases at V and 5 bases at J, with 14 bases between the two ends. Germline V CDR1 and CDR2: KGHDR, SFDVKD. The CDR3 has 15 residues. Here the CDR3 DNA reads TGTGCCACCAGTGATCCAGGGGGGTCAGGAGATACGCAGTATTTT. This gives the protein CATSDPGGSGDTQYF.

This clonotype was recorded at least ten times. This chain connects TRBV29-1 to TRBJ2-3, with D possibly being TRBD2 (5 bases). Germline values: CDR1 SQVTM, CDR2 ANQGSEA. The ends were cut back, 7 bases at V and 2 bases at J, with 13 bases in the middle. This CDR3 contains 13 residues. The CDR3 bases are TGCAGCGCCGTCCCGGGGATCACAGATACGCAGTATTTT. It specifies CSAVPGITDTQYF.

This clonotype was counted ten times or more. V gene TRBV29-1 combines with J gene TRBJ2-1; 12 positions match TRBD2. Unmatched junction bases numbered 14, after V lost 6 bases and J lost 5 bases. Per the germline V gene, CDR1 is SQVTM and CDR2 is ANQGSEA. The length of the CDR3 is 17 residues. The CDR3 DNA reads as TGCAGCGTGATCTTTTTCCTCGGACTAGCGGGGAACAATGAGCAGTTCTTC. Translating gives CSVIFFLGLAGNNEQFF.

The chain employs TRBV7-6 and TRBJ2-3; TRBD2 matches at 14 bases. The ends lost 5 bases at V and 2 bases at J; junction bases unmatched: 6. CDR3 length: 17 residues. Germline V lookup: CDR1 SGHVS, CDR2 FNYEAQ. Here the CDR3 reads CASSPGLAGAITDTQYF. CDR3 DNA sequence: TGTGCCAGCAGCCCGGGACTAGCGGGGGCCATCACAGATACGCAGTATTTT.

V is TRBV10-1 and J is TRBJ2-7, with 9 nucleotides matching TRBD1. V was pared by 8 bases and J by 5 bases, with 10 bases of the junction left unmatched. The CDR3 has 14 residues. The V gene's germline CDR1 is WNHNN and CDR2 SYGVQD (reference sequence). This CDR3 reads CASGDRGVLHEQYV. The CDR3 bases are TGCGCCAGCGGAGACAGGGGGGTCCTCCACGAGCAGTACGTC.

The genes are TRBV20-1 and TRBJ2-1, with D perhaps TRBD1 (5 bases). V was cut by 2 bases and J by 7 bases, with 21 bases left in between. Germline-derived CDR1 and CDR2 are DFQATT and SNEGSKA (reference sequence). CDR3 length equals 16 residues. In nucleotides, the CDR3 is TGCAGTGCTAGAAAACTCCAGGGTTCGTGGGTGAATGAGCAGTTCTTC. This translates into CSARKLQGSWVNEQFF.

This clonotype was recorded a few times. The CDR3 DNA follows: TGTGCCAGCAGCTTGGCCCCAGGACACCAAGAGACCCAGTACTTC. Translation gives CASSLAPGHQETQYF. This chain joins TRBV5-6 and TRBJ2-5; D remains ambiguous. Deletions cut 0 bases from V and 0 bases from J, with 9 bases between. This CDR3 has 15 residues. Germline V CDR1 and CDR2: SGHDT, YYEEEE.

The CDR3 nucleotides read TGTGCCAGCTCACCGCTAAAAGCAGGGGGCTGGGACACTGAAGCTTTCTTT. It specifies CASSPLKAGGWDTEAFF. The V and J genes are TRBV18 and TRBJ1-1; the match to TRBD1 covers 8 bases. Germline V gene data show CDR1 as KGHSH and CDR2 as LQKENI. V shed 3 bases and J 3 bases; nucleotides not matched to a gene: 12. This CDR3 contains 17 residues. The whole variable domain, filled in from reference TRBV18 and TRBJ1-1, reads NAGVMQNPRHLVRRRGQEARLRCSPMKGHSHVYWYRQLPEEGLKFMVYLQKENIIDESGMPKERFSAEFPKEGPSILRIQQVVRGDSAAYFCASSPLKAGGWDTEAFFGQGTRLTVV.